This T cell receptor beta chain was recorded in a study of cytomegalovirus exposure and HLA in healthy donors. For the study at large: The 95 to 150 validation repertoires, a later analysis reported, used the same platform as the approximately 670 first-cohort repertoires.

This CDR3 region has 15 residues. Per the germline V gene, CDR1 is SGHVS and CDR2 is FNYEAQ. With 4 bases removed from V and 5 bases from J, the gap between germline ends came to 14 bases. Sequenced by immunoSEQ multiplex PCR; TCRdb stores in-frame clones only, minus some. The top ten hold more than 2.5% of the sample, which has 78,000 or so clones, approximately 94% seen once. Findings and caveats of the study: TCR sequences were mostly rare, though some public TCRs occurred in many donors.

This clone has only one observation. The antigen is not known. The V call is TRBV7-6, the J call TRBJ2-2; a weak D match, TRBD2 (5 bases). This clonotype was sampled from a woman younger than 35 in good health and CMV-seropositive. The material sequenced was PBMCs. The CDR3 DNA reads TGTGCCAGCAGCTCCTCTAGCTCGCGGACCGGGGAGCTGTTTTTT. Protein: CASSSSSSRTGELFF.